This is a list of T cell receptor beta chains from one sample in a study of OX40 agonist ivuxolimab in advanced cancers. Using immunoSEQ multiplex PCR, the repertoire was profiled, and TCRdb retains in-frame clones only, with some absent. Altogether some 98,000 clones are present, about four fifths being singletons, with the ten largest covering roughly 1.6%. Specimen: CD4+ or CD8+ T cells sorted from blood, collected in a trial of the OX40 agonist ivuxolimab. The receptors stem from an adult with an advanced solid tumor such as melanoma, head and neck, liver or kidney cancer. Each CDR3 is given with its conserved first and last residue. The D gene is left open where the match is weak. A clone size is listed for some rows: how often the clone was seen (once, few, many), or a class if it is expanded.

>NA|TRBJ1-1|TRBV7-2|NA
CASSPVRAEAFF
TGTGCCAGCAGCCCCGTCCGGGCTGAAGCTTTCTTT
>NA|TRBJ1-2|TRBV28|NA
CASSPGPRGYTF
TGTGCCAGCAGTCCGGGACCTAGGGGCTACACCTTC
>TRBD2|TRBJ2-7|TRBV5-4|NA
CASSLEQGGTSFGYEQYF
TGTGCCAGCAGCTTGGAGCAGGGAGGGACTAGCTTTGGGTACGAGCAGTACTTC
>NA|TRBJ2-3|TRBV5-1|NA
CASSLVVSQSGDTQYF
TGCGCCAGCAGCTTGGTGGTATCGCAGTCGGGAGATACGCAGTATTTT
>TRBD1|TRBJ2-3|TRBV19|NA
CASSTLDRAGDTQYF
TGTGCCAGTAGTACTCTGGACAGGGCAGGGGATACGCAGTATTTT
>TRBD2|TRBJ2-7|TRBV6-5|NA
CASGGGPYEQYF
TGTGCCAGCGGCGGGGGACCCTACGAGCAGTACTTC
>NA|TRBJ2-2|TRBV9|once
CASSPSRDWVGELFF
TGTGCCAGCAGCCCCTCCCGGGACTGGGTCGGGGAGCTGTTTTTT
>TRBD2|TRBJ2-7|TRBV4-2|NA
CASSQDDGRTYEQYF
TGTGCCAGCAGCCAAGACGACGGGAGGACATACGAGCAGTACTTC
>TRBD1|TRBJ1-2|TRBV19|NA
CASRDGTGKGYGYTF
TGTGCCAGTAGGGACGGGACAGGGAAAGGCTATGGCTACACCTTC
>NA|TRBJ2-7|TRBV28|NA
CASSLRASHYEQYF
TGTGCCAGCAGTTTGAGGGCATCCCACTACGAGCAGTACTTC
>TRBD2|TRBJ2-5|TRBV5-1|NA
CASSLVAGEETQYF
TGCGCCAGCAGTCTGGTAGCGGGGGAAGAGACCCAGTACTTC
>NA|TRBJ1-4|TRBV27|NA
CASPPEKLFF
TGTGCCAGCCCCCCGGAAAAACTGTTTTTT
>TRBD1|TRBJ2-7|TRBV5-1|NA
CASSRTGGSYEQYF
TGCGCCAGCAGCCGGACAGGTGGATCCTACGAGCAGTACTTC
>TRBD1|TRBJ1-2|TRBV28|NA
CASRKGQEDGYTF
TGTGCCAGCAGGAAGGGACAGGAAGACGGCTACACCTTC
>TRBD1|TRBJ1-1|TRBV2|NA
CASMGQGARTTEAFF
TGTGCCAGCATGGGGCAGGGGGCGCGTACCACTGAAGCTTTCTTT
>NA|TRBJ1-2|TRBV5-1|NA
CASSLATGGRNNYGYTF
TGCGCCAGCAGCTTGGCAACTGGGGGGAGGAACAACTATGGCTACACCTTC
>NA|TRBJ2-3|TRBV5-1|NA
CATSTGGTDTQYF
TGCGCCACATCGACGGGAGGCACAGATACGCAGTATTTT
>NA|TRBJ1-5|TRBV4-1|NA
CASSQGYGQPNQPQHF
TGCGCCAGCAGCCAAGGTTACGGACAACCGAATCAGCCCCAGCATTTT
>NA|TRBJ1-6|TRBV30|NA
CAWGTTSSYNSPLHF
TGTGCCTGGGGGACAACTAGCTCCTATAATTCACCCCTCCACTTT
>TRBD2|TRBJ2-7|TRBV7-8|NA
CASSLSSGSDEQYF
TGTGCCAGCAGCTTAAGTAGCGGGAGCGACGAGCAGTACTTC
>NA|TRBJ1-3|TRBV18|NA
CASSPNINSGNTIYF
TGTGCCAGCTCCCCAAACATAAACTCTGGAAACACCATATATTTT
>TRBD1|TRBJ2-7|TRBV19|NA
CASSPFDRGLYEQYF
TGTGCCAGTAGTCCTTTCGACAGGGGGCTATACGAGCAGTACTTC
>TRBD2|TRBJ2-7|TRBV2|NA
CASSEGLAGVSLIYEQYF
TGTGCCAGCAGTGAAGGCCTAGCGGGGGTCTCCTTAATCTACGAGCAGTACTTC
>TRBD2|TRBJ2-5|TRBV6-5|NA
CASVSAGAFETQYF
TGTGCCAGCGTCTCAGCGGGAGCATTTGAGACCCAGTACTTC
>NA|TRBJ1-1|TRBV5-1|NA
CASSANSWSTEAFF
TGCGCCAGCAGCGCGAACTCGTGGAGCACTGAAGCTTTCTTT
>TRBD1|TRBJ2-5|TRBV5-4|NA
CASSLARQGGETQYF
TGTGCCAGCAGCTTGGCCAGACAGGGGGGAGAGACCCAGTACTTC
>NA|TRBJ2-3|TRBV7-2|NA
CASSVNPTDTQYF
TGTGCCAGCAGCGTGAACCCCACAGATACGCAGTATTTT
>TRBD2|TRBJ2-1|TRBV19|NA
CASSTGEREARSSYNEQFF
TGTGCCAGTAGTACAGGAGAGCGGGAGGCTCGGAGCTCCTACAATGAGCAGTTCTTC
>NA|TRBJ2-7|TRBV18|few
CASSPQDGSYEQYF
TGTGCCAGCTCACCTCAGGACGGTTCCTACGAGCAGTACTTC
>NA|TRBJ1-2|TRBV4-3|NA
CASSQGVGPGYGYTF
TGCGCCAGCAGCCAAGGCGTAGGCCCTGGCTATGGCTACACCTTC
>NA|TRBJ1-2|TRBV5-4|NA
CASSLTGLYGYTF
TGTGCCAGCAGCTTGACAGGCCTCTATGGCTACACCTTC
>NA|TRBJ1-1|TRBV7-2|NA
CASSVAEGVTEAFF
TGTGCCAGCAGCGTCGCCGAGGGAGTCACTGAAGCTTTCTTT
>NA|TRBJ1-2|TRBV5-4|NA
CASSLVTATNYGYTF
TGTGCCAGCAGCTTGGTCACAGCAACTAACTATGGCTACACCTTC
>NA|TRBJ2-5|TRBV29-1|NA
CSVRGLQETQYF
TGCAGCGTTCGGGGGCTCCAAGAGACCCAGTACTTC
>NA|TRBJ2-7|TRBV7-2|once
CASSLDTNSYEQYF
TGTGCCAGCAGCTTGGACACGAACTCCTACGAGCAGTACTTC
>NA|TRBJ1-5|TRBV7-2|NA
CASSAWMGQPQHF
TGTGCCAGCAGCGCCTGGATGGGCCAGCCCCAGCATTTT
>NA|TRBJ1-2|TRBV6-1|NA
CASNPRMRTNYGYTF
TGTGCCAGCAATCCCCGTATGAGGACTAACTATGGCTACACCTTC
>TRBD2|TRBJ2-7|TRBV28|once
CASSPSGTSGFYEQYF
TGTGCCAGCAGTCCATCCGGGACTAGCGGATTCTACGAGCAGTACTTC
>TRBD1|TRBJ1-5|TRBV6-1|once
CASSPTGGPNQPQHF
TGTGCCAGCAGTCCCACAGGGGGCCCCAATCAGCCCCAGCATTTT
>NA|TRBJ2-2|TRBV15|NA
CATSRELGGTNTGELFF
TGTGCCACCAGCAGAGAACTTGGGGGAACGAACACCGGGGAGCTGTTTTTT
>NA|TRBJ2-6|TRBV7-2|NA
CASSAWTPSGANVLTF
TGTGCCAGCAGCGCATGGACCCCCTCTGGGGCCAACGTCCTGACTTTC
>TRBD1|TRBJ2-7|TRBV11-2|NA
CASSSESGQGRYEQYF
TGTGCCAGCAGCTCTGAATCCGGACAGGGGCGATACGAGCAGTACTTC
>TRBD2|TRBJ2-5|TRBV9|NA
CASSVPQREFAPQYF
TGTGCCAGCAGCGTACCTCAGCGGGAGTTTGCCCCCCAGTACTTC
>TRBD1|TRBJ2-7|TRBV18|NA
CASSPGTGGNEQYF
TGTGCCAGCTCTCCCGGGACAGGGGGGAACGAGCAGTACTTC
>NA|TRBJ2-3|TRBV4-3|NA
CASSQDASTDTQYF
TGCGCCAGCAGCCAAGATGCCAGCACAGATACGCAGTATTTT
>NA|TRBJ1-4|TRBV19|NA
CASSETGGNEKLFF
TGTGCCAGTAGTGAGACCGGAGGAAATGAAAAACTGTTTTTT
>TRBD1|TRBJ1-1|TRBV29-1|NA
CSVDRGTGGFSAFF
TGCAGCGTTGATAGAGGGACAGGGGGTTTTAGCGCTTTCTTT
>NA|TRBJ1-1|TRBV5-1|NA
CASSPGTRVGNTEAFF
TGCGCCAGCAGCCCTGGGACCAGGGTCGGGAACACTGAAGCTTTCTTT
>NA|TRBJ1-6|TRBV4-3|NA
CASSSTRGYSPLHF
TGCGCCAGCAGCTCAACGAGAGGGTATTCACCCCTCCACTTT
>NA|TRBJ2-3|TRBV19|NA
CASSMLYGGASDTQYF
TGTGCCAGTAGTATGCTTTATGGGGGCGCGTCGGATACGCAGTATTTT